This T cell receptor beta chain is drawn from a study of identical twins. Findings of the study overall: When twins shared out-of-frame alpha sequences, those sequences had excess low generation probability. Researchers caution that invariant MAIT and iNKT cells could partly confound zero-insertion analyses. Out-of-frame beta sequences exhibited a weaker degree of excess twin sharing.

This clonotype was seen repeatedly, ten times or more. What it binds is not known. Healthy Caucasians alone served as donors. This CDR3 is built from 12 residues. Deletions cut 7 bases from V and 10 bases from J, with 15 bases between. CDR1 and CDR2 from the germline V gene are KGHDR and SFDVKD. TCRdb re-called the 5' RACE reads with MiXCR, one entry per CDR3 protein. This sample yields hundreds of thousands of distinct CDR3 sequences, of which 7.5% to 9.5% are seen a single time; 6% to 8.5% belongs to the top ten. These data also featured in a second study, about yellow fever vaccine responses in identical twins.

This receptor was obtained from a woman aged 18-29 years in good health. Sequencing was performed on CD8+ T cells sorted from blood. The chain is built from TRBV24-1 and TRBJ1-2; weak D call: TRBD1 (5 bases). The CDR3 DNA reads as TGTGCCACCAGAGGGGCCCCCGGTGACTACACCTTC. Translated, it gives CATRGAPGDYTF.